A selection of T cell receptor beta chains follows, all from one sample in a study of blood T cell repertoires in COVID-19. Data came from immunoSEQ multiplex PCR; TCRdb stores just in-frame clones and leaves some out. The sample records a few hundred thousand clones, about 85% being singletons. Sequenced: peripheral blood. Source of these receptors: a human donor with COVID-19, enrolled during active disease. The donor label of this sample is uncertain. CDR3s include the opening cysteine and the closing phenylalanine or tryptophan. The order of the fields is clone size, D gene, J gene, V gene, CDR3 protein, CDR3 DNA. A D gene is named only where the DNA matches it firmly. Rows may omit the clone size; those that give it use once, few, many or a size class.

clone size: .
D gene: TRBD1
J gene: TRBJ1-6
V gene: TRBV19
CDR3 protein: CATNRPGGPLHF
CDR3 DNA: TGTGCCACCAACAGGCCAGGGGGGCCCCTCCACTTT

clone size: .
D gene: .
J gene: TRBJ1-1
V gene: TRBV28
CDR3 protein: CASSLFAVSGEAFF
CDR3 DNA: TGTGCCAGCAGTTTATTTGCGGTGTCGGGTGAAGCTTTCTTT

clone size: .
D gene: .
J gene: TRBJ1-1
V gene: TRBV20-1
CDR3 protein: CSASVREDTEAFF
CDR3 DNA: TGCAGTGCTAGTGTCAGGGAGGACACTGAAGCTTTCTTT

clone size: .
D gene: TRBD1
J gene: TRBJ2-7
V gene: TRBV5-5
CDR3 protein: CASSLSIGTDYEQYF
CDR3 DNA: TGTGCCAGCAGCTTGTCGATTGGGACAGACTACGAGCAGTACTTC

clone size: .
D gene: TRBD1
J gene: TRBJ2-5
V gene: TRBV12-5
CDR3 protein: CASGFGQGIQETQYF
CDR3 DNA: TGTGCTAGTGGTTTTGGACAGGGAATACAAGAGACCCAGTACTTC

clone size: .
D gene: .
J gene: TRBJ1-1
V gene: TRBV7-7
CDR3 protein: CASSPLVTPNTEAFF
CDR3 DNA: TGTGCTAGCAGTCCCTTAGTTACTCCGAACACTGAAGCTTTCTTT

clone size: few
D gene: TRBD1
J gene: TRBJ1-5
V gene: TRBV4-3
CDR3 protein: CASSQTGGGQPQHF
CDR3 DNA: TGCGCCAGCAGCCAGACAGGGGGTGGCCAGCCCCAGCATTTT

clone size: .
D gene: .
J gene: TRBJ1-5
V gene: TRBV12-3/TRBV12-4
CDR3 protein: CASSFFGQPQHF
CDR3 DNA: TGTGCCAGCAGTTTTTTCGGGCAGCCCCAGCATTTT

clone size: .
D gene: TRBD1
J gene: TRBJ1-4
V gene: TRBV27
CDR3 protein: CASSSTGGATNEKLFF
CDR3 DNA: TGTGCCAGCAGTTCTACAGGGGGCGCAACTAATGAAAAACTGTTTTTT

clone size: .
D gene: .
J gene: TRBJ1-5
V gene: TRBV20-1
CDR3 protein: CSASRAIGNQPQHF
CDR3 DNA: TGCAGTGCTAGTCGCGCGATAGGCAATCAGCCCCAGCATTTT

clone size: .
D gene: .
J gene: TRBJ2-5
V gene: TRBV15
CDR3 protein: CATSRSRQGETQYF
CDR3 DNA: TGTGCCACCAGCAGATCTCGGCAGGGAGAGACCCAGTACTTC

clone size: .
D gene: .
J gene: TRBJ1-1
V gene: TRBV6-5
CDR3 protein: CASSYSRNTEAFF
CDR3 DNA: TGTGCCAGCAGTTACTCCCGGAACACTGAAGCTTTCTTT

clone size: .
D gene: .
J gene: TRBJ1-1
V gene: TRBV6-1
CDR3 protein: CASSDLDRRNTEAFF
CDR3 DNA: TGTGCCAGCAGTGACCTAGACAGGCGGAACACTGAAGCTTTCTTT

clone size: .
D gene: .
J gene: TRBJ2-3
V gene: TRBV28
CDR3 protein: CASSSPGQPTDTQYF
CDR3 DNA: TGTGCCAGCAGTTCCCCGGGTCAGCCCACAGATACGCAGTATTTT

clone size: .
D gene: .
J gene: TRBJ1-1
V gene: TRBV6-5
CDR3 protein: CASSWADNTEAFF
CDR3 DNA: TGTGCCAGCAGTTGGGCAGATAACACTGAAGCTTTCTTT

clone size: .
D gene: TRBD1
J gene: TRBJ2-7
V gene: TRBV5-6
CDR3 protein: CASSTLRTGSYEQYF
CDR3 DNA: TGTGCCAGCAGCACACTCCGGACAGGTTCGTACGAGCAGTACTTC

clone size: .
D gene: .
J gene: TRBJ2-3
V gene: TRBV9
CDR3 protein: CASSAQGQTFADTQYF
CDR3 DNA: TGTGCCAGCAGCGCTCAAGGACAGACTTTCGCCGATACGCAGTATTTT

clone size: few
D gene: .
J gene: TRBJ1-5
V gene: TRBV6-1
CDR3 protein: CASSEAAGINQPQHF
CDR3 DNA: TGTGCCAGCAGTGAAGCTGCGGGGATCAATCAGCCCCAGCATTTT

clone size: .
D gene: .
J gene: TRBJ1-6
V gene: TRBV10-2
CDR3 protein: CASSVNREWSYNSPLHF
CDR3 DNA: TGCGCCAGCAGTGTGAACAGGGAATGGTCCTATAATTCACCCCTCCACTTT

clone size: .
D gene: .
J gene: TRBJ2-3
V gene: TRBV11-2
CDR3 protein: CASSLARGTDTQYF
CDR3 DNA: TGTGCCAGCAGCTTAGCCAGGGGAACAGATACGCAGTATTTT

clone size: .
D gene: .
J gene: TRBJ2-7
V gene: TRBV5-6
CDR3 protein: CASSPGVYEQYF
CDR3 DNA: TGTGCCAGCAGCCCGGGAGTTTATGAGCAGTACTTC

clone size: .
D gene: .
J gene: TRBJ1-3
V gene: TRBV19
CDR3 protein: CASSIGGSDLSSGNTIYF
CDR3 DNA: TGTGCCAGTAGTATCGGAGGGTCGGACCTGAGCTCTGGAAACACCATATATTTT

clone size: .
D gene: .
J gene: TRBJ1-1
V gene: TRBV20-1
CDR3 protein: CSAQGYTEAFF
CDR3 DNA: TGCAGTGCTCAGGGATACACTGAAGCTTTCTTT

clone size: .
D gene: TRBD2
J gene: TRBJ2-1
V gene: TRBV5-1
CDR3 protein: CASSFRLAGGNEQFF
CDR3 DNA: TGCGCCAGCAGCTTTCGACTAGCGGGAGGGAATGAGCAGTTCTTC

clone size: .
D gene: TRBD1
J gene: TRBJ1-4
V gene: TRBV27
CDR3 protein: CASHDRGLTEKLFF
CDR3 DNA: TGTGCCAGCCATGACAGGGGGCTCACTGAAAAACTGTTTTTT

clone size: .
D gene: .
J gene: TRBJ1-6
V gene: TRBV7-2
CDR3 protein: CASSSLAGRGSPLHF
CDR3 DNA: TGTGCCAGCAGCTCTCTGGCGGGGAGAGGTTCACCCCTCCACTTT

clone size: .
D gene: TRBD1
J gene: TRBJ2-2
V gene: TRBV9
CDR3 protein: CASSGGTGTNTGELFF
CDR3 DNA: TGTGCCAGCAGCGGAGGGACAGGGACGAACACCGGGGAGCTGTTTTTT

clone size: .
D gene: .
J gene: TRBJ2-4
V gene: TRBV28
CDR3 protein: CASSFPGGAKNIQYF
CDR3 DNA: TGTGCCAGCAGTTTTCCTGGGGGGGCCAAAAACATTCAGTACTTC

clone size: few
D gene: TRBD1
J gene: TRBJ2-7
V gene: TRBV13
CDR3 protein: CASSLRWREDRVGEQYF
CDR3 DNA: TGTGCCAGCAGCCTGCGTTGGAGAGAGGACAGGGTAGGCGAGCAGTACTTC

clone size: .
D gene: .
J gene: TRBJ2-1
V gene: TRBV15
CDR3 protein: CATSPGHPVGEQFF
CDR3 DNA: TGTGCCACCAGCCCGGGACACCCGGTGGGTGAGCAGTTCTTC

clone size: .
D gene: .
J gene: TRBJ1-2
V gene: TRBV29-1
CDR3 protein: CSVALGNGLNYGYTF
CDR3 DNA: TGCAGCGTTGCCCTGGGGAACGGACTTAACTATGGCTACACCTTC

clone size: .
D gene: TRBD1
J gene: TRBJ1-2
V gene: TRBV9
CDR3 protein: CASSVGGRQGAAGYTF
CDR3 DNA: TGTGCCAGCAGCGTAGGGGGAAGACAGGGGGCTGCTGGCTACACCTTC